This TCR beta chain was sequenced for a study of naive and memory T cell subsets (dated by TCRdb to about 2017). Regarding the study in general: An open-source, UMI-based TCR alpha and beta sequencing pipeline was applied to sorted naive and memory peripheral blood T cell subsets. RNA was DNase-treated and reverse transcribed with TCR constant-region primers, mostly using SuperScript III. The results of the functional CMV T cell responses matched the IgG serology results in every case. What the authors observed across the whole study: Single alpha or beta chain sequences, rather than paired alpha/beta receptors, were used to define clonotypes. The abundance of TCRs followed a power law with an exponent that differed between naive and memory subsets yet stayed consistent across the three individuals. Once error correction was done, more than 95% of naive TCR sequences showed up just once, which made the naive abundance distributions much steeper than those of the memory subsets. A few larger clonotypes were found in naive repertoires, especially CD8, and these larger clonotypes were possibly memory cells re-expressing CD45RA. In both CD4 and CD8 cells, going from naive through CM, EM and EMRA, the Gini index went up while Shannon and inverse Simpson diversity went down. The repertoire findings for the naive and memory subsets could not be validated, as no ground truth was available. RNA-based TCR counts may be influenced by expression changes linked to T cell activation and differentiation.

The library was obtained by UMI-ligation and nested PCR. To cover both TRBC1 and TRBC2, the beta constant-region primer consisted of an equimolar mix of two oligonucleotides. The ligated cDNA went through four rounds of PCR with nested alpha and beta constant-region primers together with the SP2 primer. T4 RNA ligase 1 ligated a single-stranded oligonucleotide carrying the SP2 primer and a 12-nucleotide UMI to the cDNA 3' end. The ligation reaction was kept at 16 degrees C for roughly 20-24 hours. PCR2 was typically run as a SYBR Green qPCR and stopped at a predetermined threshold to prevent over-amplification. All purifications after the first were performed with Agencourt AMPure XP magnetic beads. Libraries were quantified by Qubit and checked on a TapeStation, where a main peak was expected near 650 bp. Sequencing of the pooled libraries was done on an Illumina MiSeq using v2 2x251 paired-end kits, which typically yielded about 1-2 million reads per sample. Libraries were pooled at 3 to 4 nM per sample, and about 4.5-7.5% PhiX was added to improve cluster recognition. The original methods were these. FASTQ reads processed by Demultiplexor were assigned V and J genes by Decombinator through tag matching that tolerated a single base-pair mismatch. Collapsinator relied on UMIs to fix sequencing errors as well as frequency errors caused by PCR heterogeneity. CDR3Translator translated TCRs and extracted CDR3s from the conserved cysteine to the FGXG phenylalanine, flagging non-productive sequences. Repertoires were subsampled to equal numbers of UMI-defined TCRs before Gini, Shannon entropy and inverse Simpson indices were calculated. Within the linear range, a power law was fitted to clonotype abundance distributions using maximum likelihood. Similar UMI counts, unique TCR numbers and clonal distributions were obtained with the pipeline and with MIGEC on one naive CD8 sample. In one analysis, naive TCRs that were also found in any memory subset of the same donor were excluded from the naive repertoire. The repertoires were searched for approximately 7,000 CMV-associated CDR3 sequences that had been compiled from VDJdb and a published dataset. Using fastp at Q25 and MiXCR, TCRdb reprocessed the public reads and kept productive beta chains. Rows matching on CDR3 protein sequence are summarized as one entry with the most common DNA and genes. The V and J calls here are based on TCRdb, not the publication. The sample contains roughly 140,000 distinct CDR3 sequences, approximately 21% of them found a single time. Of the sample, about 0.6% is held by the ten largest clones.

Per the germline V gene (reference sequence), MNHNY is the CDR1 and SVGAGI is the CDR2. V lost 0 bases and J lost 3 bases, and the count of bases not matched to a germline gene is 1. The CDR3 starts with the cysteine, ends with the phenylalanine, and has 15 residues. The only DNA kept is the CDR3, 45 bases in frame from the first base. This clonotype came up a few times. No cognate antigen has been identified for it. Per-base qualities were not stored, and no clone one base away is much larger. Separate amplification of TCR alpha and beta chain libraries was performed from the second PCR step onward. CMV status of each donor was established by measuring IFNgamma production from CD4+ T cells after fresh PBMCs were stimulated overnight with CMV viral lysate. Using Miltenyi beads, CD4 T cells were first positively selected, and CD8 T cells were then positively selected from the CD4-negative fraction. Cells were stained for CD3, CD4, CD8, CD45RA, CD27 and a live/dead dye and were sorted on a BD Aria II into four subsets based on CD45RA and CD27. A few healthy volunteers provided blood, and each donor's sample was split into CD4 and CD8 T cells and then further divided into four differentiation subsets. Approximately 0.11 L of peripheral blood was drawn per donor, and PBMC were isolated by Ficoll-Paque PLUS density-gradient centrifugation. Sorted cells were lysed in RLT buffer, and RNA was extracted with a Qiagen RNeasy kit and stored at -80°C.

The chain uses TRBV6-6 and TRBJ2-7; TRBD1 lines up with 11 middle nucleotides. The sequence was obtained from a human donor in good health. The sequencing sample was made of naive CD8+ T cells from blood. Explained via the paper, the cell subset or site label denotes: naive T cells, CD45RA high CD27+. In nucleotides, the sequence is TGTGCCAGCAGTTACTCGGGACAGGGGGGCTACGAGCAGTACTTC. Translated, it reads CASSYSGQGGYEQYF.